The sequence of this TCR beta chain was determined in a study of control samples from healthy donors and cancer patients. Some clones are missing from TCRdb's copy, which holds only in-frame ones; the method was immunoSEQ multiplex PCR. The sample shows about 170,000 clones, 88% of them seen only once. The V gene lost 5 bases and the J gene lost 7 bases, with 26 bases spanning the gap. The germline CDR1 and CDR2 sequences are LNHDA and SQIVND (reference sequence). This CDR3 is built from 17 residues. The chain combines TRBV19 with TRBJ1-2, with D perhaps matching TRBD1 (5 bases). The sequence came from a woman aged 30 to 39 in good health. Sequenced: blood. The DNA for the CDR3 is TGTGCCAGTAGTGGCCTCGGGACTTATGCCGGCAGGCGTGGCTACACCTTC. Its protein is CASSGLGTYAGRRGYTF.